This T cell receptor (beta chain) was documented in a study of radiotherapy plus CTLA-4 blockade in lung cancer. Study summary: Disease control was achieved by 31% of patients, and objective responses by 18%.

Study-level results: Radiotherapy was combined with ipilimumab, and tumor-derived TCR clones then expanded in blood.

Focal radiation plus CTLA-4 blockade with ipilimumab was given to patients with chemo-refractory metastatic non-small-cell lung cancer. Germline V gene sequence: CDR1 MDHEN, CDR2 SYDVKM. The CDR3 loop spans 15 amino acids. Trimming at V came to 6 bases and at J to 4 bases, leaving 11 bases not matched to a gene. This clone came up a few times. What it recognizes is unknown. Sequencing was performed with immunoSEQ multiplex PCR; in TCRdb, only in-frame clones are kept and a portion is missing. The data show 130,000 or so clones, about 90% seen once. V usage is TRBV28 and J usage is TRBJ2-5, with 7 bases matching TRBD1. The sequences come from peripheral blood, collected from a patient treated with radiotherapy plus ipilimumab. The receptor comes from a human donor with non-small cell lung cancer that progressed on radiotherapy plus ipilimumab. CDR3 in DNA: TGTGCCAGCAGCCCGTCCCGAGGGGGCCCAGAGACCCAGTACTTC. This gives the protein CASSPSRGGPETQYF. The full variable domain, rest sourced from reference TRBV28 and TRBJ2-5, is DVKVTQSSRYLVKRTGEKVFLECVQDMDHENMFWYRQDPGLGLRLIYFSYDVKMKEKGDIPEGYSVSREKKERFSLILESASTNQTSMYLCASSPSRGGPETQYFGPGTRLLVL.